This paragraph reports one TCR beta chain. Antigen specificity is unknown. This sample is drawn from a study of T cell responses to AZD1222 COVID-19 vaccine. Overall study context: Second doses that came at about 4 or about 12 weeks were put together. Points from the study as a whole: Vaccination with two AZD1222 doses was followed by a rise in Spike-specific TCR breadth and depth. Only six AZD1222 recipients tested seropositive at baseline. The donor cohort was predominantly white British with a female majority, and clonal diversity may have been underestimated.

Assay: immunoSEQ multiplex PCR; the TCRdb copy retains only in-frame clones and omits some. The sample contains over 100,000 clones, 80% to 90% of which appear only once. The CDR3 contains 14 residues. Losses at the gene ends were 0 bases for V and 2 bases for J; bases not matched to a gene: 0. CDR1 and CDR2 from the germline V gene are SGHRS and YFSETQ. The source of this sequence is an adult in good health. The chain uses TRBV5-1 and TRBJ1-2, with 8 nucleotides matching TRBD1. Sequencing was performed on peripheral blood, taken on day 0 of AZD1222 vaccination. The CDR3 bases are TGCGCCAGCAGCTTGGGGACAGGGAACTATGGCTACACCTTC. It yields the protein CASSLGTGNYGYTF.